This T cell receptor beta chain was identified in a study of blood T cell repertoires in COVID-19 (dated by TCRdb to about 2020). Looking at the study overall: Samples covering the acute and convalescent phases of COVID-19 were provided by collaborators in the United States, Italy and Spain. The material from the prospective study consisted of cDNA or gDNA derived from T cells, B-cell-depleted T cells, or PBMCs. Subjects who had been exposed to COVID-19, were actively infected with it, or had recovered from it provided the deeply sampled blood TCRbeta repertoires that made up the dataset. The repertoires were made available in a free public database intended to serve as a resource for research on the immune response to SARS-CoV-2. The samples were drawn from two sources: the first 160 participants of the ongoing ImmuneRACE study, and 950 to 1,500 subjects contributed by 6 global collaborators. The sample metadata nearly always contained a de-identified subject ID, COVID-19 status, age in years and sex. Where available, HLA class I and class II types were taken from metadata supplied by the sample provider and were not determined by assay-based typing. What the study reported, not specific to this receptor: How much clinical and demographic metadata was included differed by source and by participant, and the metadata was provided uncurated.

The germline V gene encodes CDR1 LNHNV and CDR2 YYDKDF (reference sequence). The V end loses 0 bases and the J end loses 11 bases, and a stretch of 13 bases separates them. Spanning cysteine to phenylalanine, the CDR3 consists of 13 amino acids. Just the 39-base CDR3 DNA is kept, in frame starting at base 1. Enrolling through a virtual design, the prospective study's participants ranged in age from roughly 18 to 89 years and lived across roughly 23 United States geographic areas. In the prospective study, participants were assigned to cohorts based on the clinical history participants reported in a screening survey and a study questionnaire. Each participant in the prospective study had whole blood, serum and a nasopharyngeal or oropharyngeal swab collected by mobile phlebotomists. Participants in the prospective study had the option to provide additional blood draws and questionnaires over an approximately 2-month period. Before DNA extraction, prospective study blood samples were shipped either frozen or at room temperature.

TCRbeta CDR3 regions were amplified from genomic DNA by means of the immunoSEQ Assay, a bias-controlled multiplex PCR. The study's own analysis went as follows. The number of nucleated cells in each sample was estimated by amplification of reference gene primers within the assay. To quantify the absolute abundance of each unique TCRbeta CDR3 rearrangement, sequence reads were collapsed and filtered. For each sample, productive Simpson clonality was calculated as the square root of Simpson's diversity index across productive rearrangements. Held by TCRdb, this immuneACCESS table contains in-frame sequences only and omits some clones. Under half of the omission traces to an unresolved V gene where checked; the cause of the rest is unknown. The DNA gave D and trimming, while V, J and clone size come from that table. The sample profile shows 200,000 to 300,000 clones; under 90% of them were found once. The ten largest account for approximately 4.3% of the sample.

Points on this clone: Its specific antigen is unknown. One base away there is no much larger clone; base qualities are not given.

The receptor chain draws on TRBV15 and TRBJ1-1; the D gene remains uncertain. The specimen sequenced was PBMCs or T cells enriched from blood (not recorded which). The TCR originated in a woman in her twenties or thirties with acute COVID-19. The CDR3 here reads CATSRDSSPVAFF. The nucleotide sequence reads as follows: TGTGCCACCAGCAGAGATTCTTCTCCAGTTGCTTTCTTT.